This T cell receptor (beta chain) was sequenced during a study of blood T cell repertoires in COVID-19. With 3 bases removed from V and 0 bases from J, the gap between germline ends came to 15 bases. The CDR3 runs to 16 residues. CDR1 SGDLS and CDR2 YYNGEE come from the germline V gene. Researchers sorted participants into cohorts using their self-reported clinical history. Recovery meant two consecutive negative NP/OP PCR tests, professional clearance, or resolved symptoms. In the original processing: For nucleated cells, counts were estimated from reference gene primer amplification. Sequencing used immunoSEQ multiplex PCR; TCRdb keeps in-frame clones, though not all of them. V, J and clone size reflect that table, while D and trimming were determined from the DNA. The data hold fewer than 200,000 clones, with 88% observed a single time.

V usage is TRBV9 and J usage is TRBJ1-1, with a possible D match to TRBD1 (6 bases). Sequencing was carried out using PBMCs or T cells enriched from blood (not recorded which). This receptor was taken from a woman aged 18 to 35 who had recovered from COVID-19. The CDR3 DNA reads TGTGCCAGCAGCGCGTATACAGGGAGAATGAACACTGAAGCTTTCTTT. Its translation is CASSAYTGRMNTEAFF.